This T cell receptor beta chain emerged from a study of human T cells and chemical hapten exposure. At the level of the study: Application of 0.01% DPC to the upper back was done by patch test, with a reading at 6 days. Whole-study findings and limits: Given that the donors had alopecia, their immune response may differ from that seen in healthy people.

TCRdb reprocessed the RACE reads with MiXCR, giving one entry per CDR3 protein. The repertoire includes 380,000 or so distinct CDR3 sequences, around 5% of them detected once, and roughly 2.4% sits in the top ten. Regarding time point: patch test 1, 2 weeks after DPC sensitization. Treatment indicated: therapeutic diphenylcyclopropenone sensitization with weekly scalp DPC. Total RNA was isolated from whole blood that had not been fractionated. With regard to this clonotype: What it binds is not known.

The CDR3 totals 14 residues. Germline V CDR1 and CDR2: WNHNN, SYGVQD (reference sequence). The germline V and J ends were trimmed by 4 bases and 0 bases, with 6 bases remaining between them. The chain couples TRBV10-1 to TRBJ2-2, with D unresolved. The source is a woman in her forties or fifties with alopecia areata. Some clones in this sample may be carry-over from other donors' samples. Sequenced material: whole blood, taken in connection with sensitization to the hapten diphenylcyclopropenone (DPC). CDR3 residues: CASSASANTGELFF. CDR3 DNA sequence: TGCGCCAGCAGTGCCAGCGCGAACACCGGGGAGCTGTTTTTT.